This paragraph reports one T cell receptor beta chain. Its recognized antigen is unknown. Per-base qualities were not stored, and no clone one base away is much larger. The record originates from a study of technical replicates of blood from several donors (dated by TCRdb to about 2017). Library preparation employed the immunoSEQ multiplex PCR assay. The table was pulled from immuneACCESS by TCRdb, which kept in-frame rearrangements only. Such tables lose some clones; where checked, under half of the loss comes from unresolved V genes, and the rest has no known cause. Within this sample are around 83,000 clones, with approximately 92% of them counted one time only. More than 0.2% of the sample belongs to the ten largest clones. The CDR3 numbers 16 residues from cysteine through phenylalanine. The kept DNA is CDR3 alone, 48 bases in frame from the first base. Per the germline V gene (reference sequence), SEHNR is the CDR1 and FQNEAQ is the CDR2. Relative to germline, V is missing 1 base and J is missing 6 bases, with 8 bases of the junction outside any gene match.

The chain is encoded by TRBV7-9 joined to TRBJ2-3; a stretch of 9 junction bases matches TRBD2. This receptor was taken from a human donor in good health. Sequencing was carried out using T cells isolated from PBMCs. In nucleotide form, the sequence is TGTGCCAGCAGCTTAGAGGCAGCGGGGGGTATGGATACGCAGTATTTT. Translation gives CASSLEAAGGMDTQYF.